A selection of T cell receptor beta chains follows, all from one sample in a study of TIL therapy for anti-PD-1-resistant metastatic lung cancer. The assay was immunoSEQ multiplex PCR, and TCRdb's table has in-frame clones only and misses some. The sample includes 95,000 or so clones, about three fifths of them seen just once. The sequenced sample was tumor tissue, obtained at baseline. These receptors came from a person aged 25 to 80 with non-small cell lung cancer. CDR3s leave out the opening cysteine and the closing phenylalanine or tryptophan. Fields, in order: clone size, J gene, D gene, V gene, CDR3 protein. D genes are given only for firm matches. Clone size, where shown, is once, few, many, or a class for clones that have expanded.

>NA|TRBJ2-5|NA|TRBV19
ASSIQVSAETQY
>few|TRBJ1-5|NA|TRBV24-1
ATSDPRASGDQPQH
>NA|TRBJ1-2|NA|TRBV18
ASSPPGTEGNGYT
>NA|TRBJ2-4|NA|TRBV5-5
ASSLFSLGVDIQY
>NA|TRBJ2-6|TRBD2|TRBV10-2
ATGAGLELAGANVLT
>NA|TRBJ1-6|NA|TRBV7-2
ASSLGSADPYSPLH
>few|TRBJ2-7|NA|TRBV4-3
ASSQETGAHYEQY
>NA|TRBJ2-3|NA|TRBV2
ASSEARDTQY
>NA|TRBJ1-2|NA|TRBV14
ASSHLERGIPYGYT
>few|TRBJ1-3|NA|TRBV1
TSTQPNRETENTIY
>NA|TRBJ1-2|NA|TRBV10-3
AISGGFNYGYT
>NA|TRBJ2-7|NA|TRBV29-1
SVVLGSYEQY
>NA|TRBJ1-5|NA|TRBV10-3
AISESSNSNQPQH
>once|TRBJ2-7|TRBD1|TRBV4-1
ASSRLQGFEQY
>NA|TRBJ2-5|NA|TRBV5-1
ASSPGTSQETQY
>NA|TRBJ2-7|NA|TRBV6-2/TRBV6-3
ASSYILTYEQY
>NA|TRBJ2-7|NA|TRBV5-1
ASSEGGSSYEQY
>NA|TRBJ1-4|TRBD1|TRBV7-9
ASSFSRTGGEKLF
>NA|TRBJ2-7|NA|TRBV7-3
ASSFSVEGEQY
>NA|TRBJ2-1|NA|TRBV5-1
ASKGLSSYNEQF
>NA|TRBJ2-3|NA|TRBV6-5
ASSYSWESGDTQY
>NA|TRBJ2-2|NA|TRBV6-5
ASSYSTRNTGELF
>NA|TRBJ2-1|NA|TRBV24-1
ATSDRTQQF
>NA|TRBJ2-5|NA|TRBV7-2
ASSLYRGSGQETQY
>NA|TRBJ1-6|NA|TRBV9
ASSVGPYNSPLH
>NA|TRBJ2-7|TRBD2|TRBV7-8
ASSPSGNPYEQY
>NA|TRBJ2-1|NA|TRBV3-1/TRBV3-2
ASSLWPVGDEQF
>NA|TRBJ2-2|NA|TRBV7-3
ASSLKPRQGLNTGELF
>NA|TRBJ2-3|TRBD2|TRBV27
ASSLADSFSGGVFSDTQY
>once|TRBJ1-5|NA|TRBV19
ASSIGWQPQH
>NA|TRBJ1-1|TRBD1|TRBV28
ASTNPGQGGTEAF